The 18 T cell receptor beta chains in this list originate from one sample, sequenced in a study of T cells in Graves' hyperthyroidism and ophthalmopathy (dated by TCRdb to between 2019 and 2020). Library preparation employed multiplex PCR. Instrument on record: Illumina HiSeq 2000. Amplification of TCR beta CDR3 regions was carried out from RNA transcripts. The TCR CDR3 was subjected to a first round of RT-PCR using the HTBI primer set and the Qiagen OneStep RT-PCR kit. TCRdb cleaned the public reads at Q25 with fastp, built clones with MiXCR and kept in-frame beta chains. Rows are combined by CDR3 protein, so each entry shows the most common genes and DNA. This sample comprises about 350,000 distinct CDR3 sequences, approximately 15% of them detected only once. The biggest ten clones account for approximately 23% of the sample. Sequencing used blood. These TCRs come from a woman aged 25 to 45 with Graves' hyperthyroidism.

This clonotype was counted many times. The J gene is TRBJ2-3, the V gene TRBV7-9; no definite D call. CDR1 and CDR2 (germline): SEHNR, FQNEAQ (reference sequence). The V end lost 2 bases, the J end lost 10 bases, and 10 bases lay between the germline ends. This CDR3 has 12 residues. As DNA, the CDR3 is TGTGCCAGCAGCTTAAACAAGAATGCGCAGTATTTT. It is translated as CASSLNKNAQYF.

This clonotype was seen repeatedly, ten times or more. The chain joins TRBV20-1 to TRBJ1-5, with D uncertain. Per the germline V gene, CDR1 is DFQATT and CDR2 is SNEGSKA (reference sequence). The ends were cut back, 0 bases at V and 0 bases at J, with 15 bases in the middle. The CDR3 contains 17 residues. The CDR3 loop reads CSARDTPVGFSNQPQHF. The CDR3 DNA reads as TGCAGTGCTAGAGATACCCCAGTAGGGTTTAGCAATCAGCCCCAGCATTTT.

Points on this clonotype: The junction and the germline gene differ at one end; a read error may be behind it. The gene calls are TRBV12-3 or TRBV12-4 and TRBJ2-1; D is uncertain. The CDR3 runs to 13 residues. This CDR3 is CASRADKYNGQFF. DNA of the CDR3: TGTGCCAGCAGGGCCGACAAGTACAATGGGCAGTTCTTC.

This clonotype has a count of ten or more. The J gene is TRBJ2-7, the V gene TRBV7-6; D is undetermined. The CDR3 covers 13 residues. Trimming left V 0 bases short and J 2 bases short, with 5 bases between. Germline V lookup: CDR1 SGHVS, CDR2 FNYEAQ. For the CDR3, the DNA is TGTGCCAGCAGCTTAGCGGAACCCTACGAGCAGTACTTC. It specifies CASSLAEPYEQYF. Drawing the rest from reference TRBV7-6 and TRBJ2-7, the complete variable domain is GAGVSQSPRYKVTKRGQDVALRCDPISGHVSLYWYRQALGQGPEFLTYFNYEAQQDKSGLPNDRFSAERPEGSISTLTIQRTEQRDSAMYRCASSLAEPYEQYFGPGTRLTVT.

This clonotype was seen at least ten times. The chain links TRBV20-1 to TRBJ1-6; the match to TRBD1 covers 7 bases. CDR3 length equals 13 residues. Germline CDR1 reads DFQATT; CDR2 reads SNEGSKA (reference sequence). Unmatched junction bases numbered 4, after V lost 3 bases and J lost 8 bases. The CDR3 region is CSARGQLDSPLHF. The CDR3 DNA sequence: TGCAGTGCTAGGGGACAGCTAGATTCACCCCTCCACTTT.

CDR3 sequence (DNA): TGTGCCAGCAGCCAGGGACTAGAATTCGACGAGCAGTACTTC. This encodes CASSQGLEFDEQYF. V usage is TRBV4-2 and J usage is TRBJ2-7; 8 bases align to TRBD2. J lost 5 bases, V lost 3 bases, and 6 bases had no gene match. The CDR3 length is 14 residues. In germline, CDR1 is LGHNA, CDR2 YNFKEQ.

A few counts support this clonotype. The chain is built from TRBV11-2 and TRBJ2-2; D may correspond to TRBD1 or TRBD2 (5 bases each). There are 17 residues in the CDR3. The germline CDR1 and CDR2 sequences are SGHAT and FQNNGV. Trimming cost V 4 bases and J 3 bases, with 18 bases left between them. In nucleotides, the CDR3 is TGTGCCAGCAGCTCTACGGGGCAGAGAGTATACACCGGGGAGCTGTTTTTT. Protein: CASSSTGQRVYTGELFF.

This clonotype was counted at least ten times. The chain is built from TRBV20-1 and TRBJ1-1, with TRBD1 matching over 8 bases. The CDR3 consists of 12 residues. Germline V lookup: CDR1 DFQATT, CDR2 SNEGSKA (reference sequence). Unmatched junction bases numbered 5, after V lost 1 base and J lost 10 bases. CDR3 DNA sequence: TGCAGTGCTAGAGTAACAGGGGGGGCAGCTTTCTTT. Its translation is CSARVTGGAAFF.

J is TRBJ1-5 and V is TRBV30, with a weak D call TRBD1 (5 bases). The CDR3 spans 13 residues. V lost 2 bases and J 7 bases, leaving 12 bases between the germline ends. Germline values: CDR1 GTSNPN, CDR2 SVGIG (reference sequence). CDR3 sequence (DNA): TGTGCCTGGAGTTCAGGGAGCGACCAGCCCCAGCATTTT. Translating it yields CAWSSGSDQPQHF.

The table lists this clonotype with a few counts. V gene TRBV19 combines with J gene TRBJ2-1, with D tentatively TRBD2 (6 bases). CDR1 is LNHDA and CDR2 is SQIVND in the germline V gene (reference sequence). Trimming removed 7 bases at V and 10 bases at J, with 17 bases between. The CDR3 sequence is 13 residues long. The CDR3 is CASTYLGGREQFF. The DNA for the CDR3 is TGTGCCAGTACCTATCTGGGGGGTCGGGAGCAGTTCTTC.

The chain combines TRBV6-1 with TRBJ2-2, with 11 bases that match TRBD1. The V gene's germline CDR1 is MNHNS and CDR2 SASEGT. The trim removed 6 bases at V and 4 bases at J, leaving 13 bases unmatched. The length of the CDR3 is 18 residues. Here the CDR3 reads CASRKNLPGTGGTGELFF. The CDR3 nucleotides are TGTGCCAGCAGAAAGAACCTCCCCGGGACAGGGGGCACCGGGGAGCTGTTTTTT.

There are many counts of this clonotype. The gene calls are TRBV6-1 and TRBJ2-7; D remains ambiguous. From germline, CDR1 is MNHNS and CDR2 SASEGT. Trimming removed 5 bases from V and 3 bases from J, with 14 bases in between. This CDR3 spans 14 amino acids. The CDR3 DNA follows: TGTGCCAGCAGTTATGGGATCCTCGACTACGAGCAGTACTTC. It is translated as CASSYGILDYEQYF.

This chain connects TRBV6-2 or TRBV6-3 to TRBJ2-3, with D possibly being TRBD2 (5 bases). The CDR3 length is 15 residues. The V gene's germline CDR1 is MNHEY and CDR2 SVGEGT. V gave up 4 bases and J gave up 2 bases, with 13 bases separating them. Written as DNA, the CDR3 is TGTGCCAGCAGTTTCCGGGAAGATTACACAGATACGCAGTATTTT. This translates into CASSFREDYTDTQYF.

At least ten counts were recorded for this clonotype. This rearrangement joins TRBV28 to TRBJ2-3; D is ambiguous. The V end was cut by 6 bases, the J end by 8 bases, with 9 bases between. CDR3 length: 11 amino acids. Germline lookup yields CDR1 MDHEN and CDR2 SYDVKM. CDR3: CASSYHTTQYF. CDR3 nucleotide sequence: TGTGCCAGCAGCTACCACACTACGCAGTATTTT.

This clonotype was seen repeatedly, ten times or more. The gene calls are TRBV7-8 and TRBJ2-1; TRBD2 is a possible D gene (6 bases). This CDR3 has 13 amino acids. The V gene's germline CDR1 is SGHVS and CDR2 FQNEAQ. V shed 1 base and J shed 6 bases, with 7 bases lying between them. CDR3 loop: CASSLGGLNEQFF. The CDR3 DNA follows: TGTGCCAGCAGCTTAGGGGGACTCAATGAGCAGTTCTTC.

This clonotype was counted at least ten times. V gene TRBV28 combines with J gene TRBJ2-7; the D is unclear. Germline V gene data show CDR1 as MDHEN and CDR2 as SYDVKM. V was clipped by 7 bases and J by 0 bases, with 7 bases between them. CDR3 size: 12 residues. CDR3 sequence (DNA): TGTGCCAGCAAGCAGAGCTCCTACGAGCAGTACTTC. Protein sequence: CASKQSSYEQYF.

This clonotype was seen many times. This rearrangement joins TRBV27 to TRBJ2-2, with D possibly called TRBD1 or TRBD2 (7 bases each). This CDR3 is 22 amino acids long. Trimming stripped 2 bases from V and 0 bases from J, with 28 bases between. In germline, CDR1 is MNHEY, CDR2 SMNVEV (reference sequence). This chain's CDR3 is CASSLRGGRQGTRLPNTGELFF. The CDR3 DNA sequence: TGTGCCAGCAGTTTAAGGGGGGGGCGACAGGGTACGAGACTCCCGAACACCGGGGAGCTGTTTTTT.

The CDR3 DNA follows: TGCGCCAGCAGCTTAAATCGCGGGACGTTCTCCTACGAGCAGTACTTC. This gives the protein CASSLNRGTFSYEQYF. The chain recombines TRBV5-1 with TRBJ2-7; D is perhaps TRBD2 (6 bases). The CDR3 contains 16 residues. The germline CDR1 and CDR2 sequences are SGHRS and YFSETQ. Deletions cut 2 bases from V and 0 bases from J, with 15 bases between. Looking up the rest from reference TRBV5-1 and TRBJ2-7 gives the full variable domain: KAGVTQTPRYLIKTRGQQVTLSCSPISGHRSVSWYQQTPGQGLQFLFEYFSETQRNKGNFPGRFSGRQFSNSRSEMNVSTLELGDSALYLCASSLNRGTFSYEQYFGPGTRLTVT.